The rows below give T cell receptor beta chains drawn from one sample of a study of blood T cell repertoires in COVID-19. TCRdb's table, derived via immunoSEQ multiplex PCR, lists solely in-frame clones and lacks some. This table has a few hundred thousand clones, about nine tenths appearing once. The sample was PBMCs or T cells enriched from blood (not recorded which). These receptors were obtained from a human donor in a cohort exposed to, infected with or recovered from COVID-19 (not recorded which). The donor label of this sample is uncertain. Both conserved end residues are part of each CDR3. The D gene is left open where the match is weak. The size of a clone is reported for some rows only, either as once, few or many, or as a class for expanded clones.

15 | TRBJ2-1 | . | TRBV15 | . | CATSRAGLPYNEQFF | TGTGCCACCAGCAGGGCGGGACTGCCGTACAATGAGCAGTTCTTC
16 | TRBJ1-3 | . | TRBV4-1 | TRBD1 | CASSLRQGISGNTIYF | TGCGCCAGCAGCCTCCGACAGGGAATATCTGGAAACACCATATATTTT
15 | TRBJ2-3 | . | TRBV19 | TRBD1 | CASSESGGSTDTQYF | TGTGCCAGTAGTGAATCAGGGGGAAGCACAGATACGCAGTATTTT
15 | TRBJ1-4 | . | TRBV5-1 | . | CASSLNSGTNEKLFF | TGCGCCAGCAGCTTGAATTCAGGGACTAATGAAAAACTGTTTTTT
13 | TRBJ1-5 | . | TRBV28 | . | CASTGDSNQPQHF | TGTGCCAGCACGGGGGACAGCAATCAGCCCCAGCATTTT
18 | TRBJ2-2 | . | TRBV7-7 | TRBD1 | CASSSTGTGGARTGELFF | TGTGCCAGCAGCTCAACCGGGACAGGGGGCGCAAGGACCGGGGAGCTGTTTTTT
17 | TRBJ2-3 | . | TRBV28 | TRBD2 | CASRSAIAGVSTDTQYF | TGTGCCAGCAGATCAGCCATAGCGGGGGTGAGCACAGATACGCAGTATTTT
13 | TRBJ2-7 | . | TRBV12-5 | TRBD1 | CASGSGQAEEQYF | TGTGCTAGTGGCTCGGGACAGGCAGAGGAGCAGTACTTC
14 | TRBJ2-7 | . | TRBV30 | . | CAWGAGIMPYEQYF | TGTGCCTGGGGGGCCGGGATCATGCCCTACGAGCAGTACTTC
13 | TRBJ1-6 | . | TRBV6-4 | . | CASSQDPNSPLHF | TGTGCCAGCAGTCAGGATCCTAATTCACCCCTCCACTTT
15 | TRBJ2-3 | . | TRBV10-3 | TRBD2 | CATTSGGAETDTQYF | TGTGCCACAACTAGCGGGGGGGCCGAGACAGATACGCAGTATTTT
13 | TRBJ1-5 | . | TRBV27 | . | CASRYNSNQPQHF | TGTGCCAGCAGGTACAATAGCAATCAGCCCCAGCATTTT
16 | TRBJ2-7 | . | TRBV10-2 | TRBD2 | CASSESPASGSYEQYF | TGCGCCAGCAGTGAGTCCCCGGCTAGCGGGAGCTACGAGCAGTACTTC
12 | TRBJ1-2 | . | TRBV10-3 | . | CATDSGDYGYTF | TGTGCCACCGACAGTGGAGACTATGGCTACACCTTC
14 | TRBJ2-3 | . | TRBV5-1 | . | CASSKATRADTQYF | TGCGCCAGCAGCAAAGCGACGCGGGCAGATACGCAGTATTTT
15 | TRBJ2-3 | . | TRBV19 | TRBD1 | CASSISGGATDTQYF | TGTGCCAGTAGTATTTCAGGGGGCGCGACAGATACGCAGTATTTT
13 | TRBJ2-7 | . | TRBV7-9 | . | CASSLTGHYEQYF | TGTGCCAGCAGCTTAACGGGTCACTACGAGCAGTACTTC
14 | TRBJ2-1 | . | TRBV29-1 | TRBD1 | CSVEGGQGTNEQFF | TGCAGCGTTGAGGGTGGACAGGGAACAAATGAGCAGTTCTTC
14 | TRBJ2-7 | . | TRBV7-2 | TRBD1 | CASSLGQGAEEQYF | TGTGCCAGCAGCCTGGGACAGGGGGCGGAAGAGCAGTACTTC
15 | TRBJ2-7 | . | TRBV5-5 | . | CASSLFRTASYEQYF | TGTGCCAGCAGCTTGTTTAGGACAGCCTCCTACGAGCAGTACTTC
11 | TRBJ1-2 | . | TRBV29-1 | . | CSVGQNYGYTF | TGCAGCGTTGGACAGAACTATGGCTACACCTTC
16 | TRBJ1-2 | . | TRBV5-1 | TRBD1 | CASSLAGQFPNYGYTF | TGCGCCAGCAGCTTGGCGGGACAGTTTCCTAACTATGGCTACACCTTC
15 | TRBJ2-7 | few | TRBV2 | TRBD1 | CASSLPDRGPYEQYF | TGTGCCAGCAGTTTACCCGACAGGGGGCCGTACGAGCAGTACTTC
15 | TRBJ2-1 | . | TRBV7-2 | . | CASRPVGVAYNEQFF | TGTGCCAGCAGGCCCGTCGGGGTTGCCTACAATGAGCAGTTCTTC
15 | TRBJ1-2 | . | TRBV29-1 | TRBD1 | CSVEARDRLNYGYTF | TGCAGCGTTGAAGCACGGGACAGGCTTAACTATGGCTACACCTTC
11 | TRBJ1-1 | . | TRBV19 | . | CASTYSTEAFF | TGTGCCAGCACTTATAGCACTGAAGCTTTCTTT
15 | TRBJ2-7 | . | TRBV9 | . | CASSPAYDSSYEQYF | TGTGCCAGCAGCCCAGCGTATGATAGCTCCTACGAGCAGTACTTC
14 | TRBJ1-1 | . | TRBV4-1 | . | CASSQGPAGTEAFF | TGCGCCAGCAGCCAAGGTCCAGCGGGGACTGAAGCTTTCTTT
13 | TRBJ2-5 | . | TRBV5-4 | . | CASSLWGLETQYF | TGTGCCAGCAGCTTATGGGGCCTCGAGACCCAGTACTTC
17 | TRBJ2-5 | . | TRBV5-1 | TRBD1 | CASSAGTGGPSQETQYF | TGCGCCAGCAGCGCCGGGACAGGGGGGCCATCTCAAGAGACCCAGTACTTC
16 | TRBJ2-7 | few | TRBV3-1/TRBV3-2 | . | CASSQEVVRVSYEQYF | TGTGCCAGCAGCCAAGAAGTAGTCAGGGTCTCCTACGAGCAGTACTTC
15 | TRBJ1-1 | . | TRBV18 | TRBD1 | CASSRIPLRTGEAFF | TGTGCCAGCTCAAGGATCCCTCTTAGGACAGGAGAAGCTTTCTTT
14 | TRBJ2-2 | . | TRBV19 | . | CASSISRNTGELFF | TGTGCCAGTAGTATCTCCAGGAACACCGGGGAGCTGTTTTTT
13 | TRBJ1-2 | . | TRBV2 | . | CASRAYREWGYTF | TGTGCCAGCAGGGCCTACAGGGAGTGGGGCTACACCTTC
15 | TRBJ2-3 | . | TRBV24-1 | . | CATSDFRVGTDTQYF | TGTGCCACCAGTGATTTCAGGGTTGGCACAGATACGCAGTATTTT
16 | TRBJ1-1 | . | TRBV12-5 | . | CASGLNGGFMNTEAFF | TGTGCTAGTGGTTTGAACGGGGGTTTCATGAACACTGAAGCTTTCTTT
17 | TRBJ1-6 | . | TRBV7-8 | . | CASSLYQGSSYNSPLHF | TGTGCCAGCAGCTTATACCAGGGGAGCTCCTATAATTCACCCCTCCACTTT
13 | TRBJ2-7 | . | TRBV5-4 | TRBD2 | CASSFQGGNEQYF | TGTGCCAGCAGCTTCCAGGGAGGGAACGAGCAGTACTTC
16 | TRBJ1-2 | . | TRBV7-8 | TRBD1 | CASSLNRGQGNDGYTF | TGTGCCAGCAGCTTAAATCGAGGACAGGGGAACGATGGCTACACCTTC
14 | TRBJ2-5 | . | TRBV5-4 | . | CASSLLGGQETQYF | TGTGCCAGCAGCCTGTTAGGGGGCCAAGAGACCCAGTACTTC
16 | TRBJ2-3 | . | TRBV7-2 | TRBD2 | CASSLDPAGSWDTQYF | TGTGCCAGCAGCTTAGACCCAGCGGGGAGCTGGGATACGCAGTATTTT
16 | TRBJ2-7 | . | TRBV9 | TRBD2 | CASSLNGGGGPHEQYF | TGTGCCAGCAGCCTCAACGGCGGGGGGGGGCCCCACGAGCAGTACTTC
12 | TRBJ2-7 | . | TRBV2 | TRBD2 | CASSPTSHEQYF | TGTGCCAGCAGCCCGACTAGCCACGAGCAGTACTTC
11 | TRBJ2-7 | . | TRBV7-2 | TRBD2 | CASSFSGGLYF | TGTGCCAGCAGCTTCAGCGGGGGGTTGTACTTC
13 | TRBJ1-2 | . | TRBV7-9 | . | CASSLARGRGYTF | TGTGCCAGCAGCTTAGCGCGGGGGAGAGGCTACACCTTC
15 | TRBJ1-1 | . | TRBV3-1/TRBV3-2 | . | CASSRQQGMNTEAFF | TGTGCCAGCAGCCGACAACAGGGCATGAACACTGAAGCTTTCTTT
14 | TRBJ2-7 | . | TRBV2 | . | CASSSTDSPYEQYF | TGTGCCAGCAGTTCGACGGACTCCCCCTACGAGCAGTACTTC
15 | TRBJ1-2 | . | TRBV5-8 | . | CASSLVQHLNYGYTF | TGTGCCAGCAGCTTGGTACAGCACTTAAACTATGGCTACACCTTC
16 | TRBJ1-2 | . | TRBV30 | TRBD1 | CAWSGSPGGAGYGYTF | TGTGCCTGGAGTGGTTCCCCAGGGGGCGCGGGCTATGGCTACACCTTC
16 | TRBJ1-5 | . | TRBV27 | . | CASSSLVGGATQPQHF | TGTGCCAGCAGTAGTCTCGTGGGTGGGGCCACTCAGCCCCAGCATTTT
14 | TRBJ1-4 | . | TRBV6-5 | . | CASSPGEAWEKLFF | TGTGCCAGCAGTCCCGGGGAGGCATGGGAAAAACTGTTTTTT
13 | TRBJ2-1 | . | TRBV27 | TRBD2 | CASGRAGGNEQFF | TGTGCCAGCGGAAGGGCGGGGGGCAATGAGCAGTTCTTC
15 | TRBJ1-5 | once | TRBV7-2 | . | CASSGGRGSNQPQHF | TGTGCCAGCAGCGGAGGCAGGGGTAGCAATCAGCCCCAGCATTTT
16 | TRBJ2-5 | . | TRBV9 | TRBD1 | CASSVETGASQETQYF | TGTGCCAGCAGCGTAGAGACAGGGGCGTCCCAAGAGACCCAGTACTTC
18 | TRBJ1-1 | . | TRBV5-1 | . | CASSLTPGHRRVNTEAFF | TGCGCCAGCAGCTTGACCCCGGGACACCGAAGAGTCAACACTGAAGCTTTCTTT